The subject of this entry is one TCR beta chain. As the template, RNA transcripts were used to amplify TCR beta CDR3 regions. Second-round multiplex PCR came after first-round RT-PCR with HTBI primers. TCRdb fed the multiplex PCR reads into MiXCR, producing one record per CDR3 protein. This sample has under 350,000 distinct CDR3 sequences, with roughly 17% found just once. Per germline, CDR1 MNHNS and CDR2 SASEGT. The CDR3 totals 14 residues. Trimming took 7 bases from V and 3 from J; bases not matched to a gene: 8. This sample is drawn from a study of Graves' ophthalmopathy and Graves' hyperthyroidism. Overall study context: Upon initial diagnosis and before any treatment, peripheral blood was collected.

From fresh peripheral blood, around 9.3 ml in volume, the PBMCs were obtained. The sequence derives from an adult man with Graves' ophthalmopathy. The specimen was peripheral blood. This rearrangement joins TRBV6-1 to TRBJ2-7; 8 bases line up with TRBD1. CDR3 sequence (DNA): TGTGCCAGCACCGGAACAGGGGGTGGCTACGAGCAGTACTTC. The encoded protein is CASTGTGGGYEQYF.